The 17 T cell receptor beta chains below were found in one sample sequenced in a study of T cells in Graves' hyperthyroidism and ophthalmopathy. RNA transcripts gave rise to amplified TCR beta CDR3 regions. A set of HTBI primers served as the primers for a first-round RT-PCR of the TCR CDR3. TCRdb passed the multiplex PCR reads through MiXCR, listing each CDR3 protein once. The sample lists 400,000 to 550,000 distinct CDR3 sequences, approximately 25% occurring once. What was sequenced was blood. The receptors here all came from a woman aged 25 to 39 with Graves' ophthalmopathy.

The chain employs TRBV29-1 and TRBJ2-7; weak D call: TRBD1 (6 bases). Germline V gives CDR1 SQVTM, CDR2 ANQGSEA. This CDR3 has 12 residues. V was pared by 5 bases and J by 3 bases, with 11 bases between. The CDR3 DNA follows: TGCAGCGTTAAACAGGGCAGCTACGAGCAGTACTTC. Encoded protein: CSVKQGSYEQYF.

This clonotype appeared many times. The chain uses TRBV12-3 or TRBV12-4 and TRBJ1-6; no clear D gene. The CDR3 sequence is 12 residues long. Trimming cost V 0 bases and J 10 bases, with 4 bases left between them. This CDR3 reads CASSLAGSPLHF. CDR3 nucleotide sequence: TGTGCCAGCAGTTTAGCGGGGTCACCCCTCCACTTT.

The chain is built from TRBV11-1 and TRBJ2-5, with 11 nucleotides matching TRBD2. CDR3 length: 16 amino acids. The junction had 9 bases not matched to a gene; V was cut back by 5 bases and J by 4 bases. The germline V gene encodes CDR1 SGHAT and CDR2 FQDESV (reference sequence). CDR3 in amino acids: CASSLTSGGMGETQYF. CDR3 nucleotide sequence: TGTGCCAGCAGCCTAACTAGCGGGGGTATGGGAGAGACCCAGTACTTC.

As DNA, the CDR3 is TGTGCCAGCAGTCCGGGACTAGTAACCGGGGAGCAGTACTTC. Its protein product is CASSPGLVTGEQYF. The rearrangement uses TRBV27 and TRBJ2-7, with 8 bases that match TRBD2. The CDR3 length is 14 residues. Germline CDR1 reads MNHEY; CDR2 reads SMNVEV (reference sequence). Germline trimming cut 5 bases from V and 7 bases from J; bases unmatched to any gene: 10.

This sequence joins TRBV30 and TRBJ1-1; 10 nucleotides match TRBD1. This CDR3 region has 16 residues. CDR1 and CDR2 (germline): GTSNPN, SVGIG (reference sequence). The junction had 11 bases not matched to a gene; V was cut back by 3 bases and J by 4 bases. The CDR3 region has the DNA TGTGCCTGGAGAACCCGGGACAGGGGAACGGGCACTGAAGCTTTCTTT. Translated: CAWRTRDRGTGTEAFF.

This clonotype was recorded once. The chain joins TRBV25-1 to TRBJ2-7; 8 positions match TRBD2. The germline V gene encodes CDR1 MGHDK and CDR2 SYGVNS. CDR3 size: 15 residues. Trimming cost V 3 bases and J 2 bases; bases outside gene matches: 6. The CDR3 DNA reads TGTGCCAGCAGTGATTTCGGGACTAGTCCCTACGAGCAGTACTTC. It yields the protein CASSDFGTSPYEQYF.

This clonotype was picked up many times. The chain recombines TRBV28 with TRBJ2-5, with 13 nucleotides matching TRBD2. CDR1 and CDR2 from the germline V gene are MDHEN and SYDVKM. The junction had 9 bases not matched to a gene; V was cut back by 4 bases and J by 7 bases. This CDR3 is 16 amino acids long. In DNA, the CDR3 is TGTGCCAGCAGTTCACCCGGGACTAGCGGGGTTGGGACCCAGTACTTC. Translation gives CASSSPGTSGVGTQYF. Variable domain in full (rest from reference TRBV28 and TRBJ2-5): DVKVTQSSRYLVKRTGEKVFLECVQDMDHENMFWYRQDPGLGLRLIYFSYDVKMKEKGDIPEGYSVSREKKERFSLILESASTNQTSMYLCASSSPGTSGVGTQYFGPGTRLLVL.

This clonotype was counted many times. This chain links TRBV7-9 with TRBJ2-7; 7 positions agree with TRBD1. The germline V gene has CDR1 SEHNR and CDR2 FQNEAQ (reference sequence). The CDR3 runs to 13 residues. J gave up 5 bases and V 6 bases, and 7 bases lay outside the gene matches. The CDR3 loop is CASRMDRMNEQYF. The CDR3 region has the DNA TGTGCCAGCAGAATGGACAGGATGAACGAGCAGTACTTC.

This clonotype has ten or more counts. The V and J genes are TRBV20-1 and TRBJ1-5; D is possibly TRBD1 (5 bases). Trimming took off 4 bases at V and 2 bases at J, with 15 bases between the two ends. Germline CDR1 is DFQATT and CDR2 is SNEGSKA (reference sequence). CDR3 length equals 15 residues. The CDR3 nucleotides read TGCAGTGCTATTCGTCCTGGGGCTGGCAATCAGCCCCAGCATTTT. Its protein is CSAIRPGAGNQPQHF.

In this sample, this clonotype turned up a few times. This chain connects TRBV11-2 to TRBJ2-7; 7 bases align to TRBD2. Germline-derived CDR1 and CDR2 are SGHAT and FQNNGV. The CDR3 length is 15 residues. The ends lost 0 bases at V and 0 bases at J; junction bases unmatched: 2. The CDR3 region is CASSLEAGDSYEQYF. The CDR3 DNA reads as TGTGCCAGCAGCTTAGAGGCGGGAGACTCCTACGAGCAGTACTTC.

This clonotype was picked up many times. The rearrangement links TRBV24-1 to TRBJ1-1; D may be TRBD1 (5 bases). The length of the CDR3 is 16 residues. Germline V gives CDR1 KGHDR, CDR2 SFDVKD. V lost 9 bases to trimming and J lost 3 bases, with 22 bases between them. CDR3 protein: CATEAGMRGFDTEAFF. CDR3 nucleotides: TGTGCCACCGAAGCAGGGATGCGGGGGTTCGACACTGAAGCTTTCTTT.

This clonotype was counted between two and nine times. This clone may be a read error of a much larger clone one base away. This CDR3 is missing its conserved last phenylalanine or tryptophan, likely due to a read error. Here the CDR3 reads CASSRYPTGEYEQYS. Here the CDR3 DNA reads TGTGCCAGCAGCCGTTATCCGACAGGGGAGTACGAGCAGTACTCC. The chain couples TRBV6-1 to TRBJ2-7, with 8 bases matching TRBD1. The CDR3 covers 15 residues. Germline CDR1 reads MNHNS; CDR2 reads SASEGT. J gave up 4 bases and V 6 bases, and 11 bases lay outside the gene matches.

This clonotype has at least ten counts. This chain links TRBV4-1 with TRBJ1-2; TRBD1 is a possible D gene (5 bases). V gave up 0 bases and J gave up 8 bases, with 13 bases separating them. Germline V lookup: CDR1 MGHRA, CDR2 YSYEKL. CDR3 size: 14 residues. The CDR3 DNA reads TGCGCCAGCAGCCAAGATGAGGGGCTGGGAGGCTACACCTTC. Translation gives CASSQDEGLGGYTF.

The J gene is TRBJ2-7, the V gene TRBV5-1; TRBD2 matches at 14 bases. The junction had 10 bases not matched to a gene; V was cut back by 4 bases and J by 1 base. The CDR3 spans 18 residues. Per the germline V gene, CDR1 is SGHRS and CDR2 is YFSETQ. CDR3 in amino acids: CASSHGTSGGLVSYEQYF. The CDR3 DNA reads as TGCGCCAGCAGCCACGGGACTAGCGGGGGCCTAGTTTCCTACGAGCAGTACTTC. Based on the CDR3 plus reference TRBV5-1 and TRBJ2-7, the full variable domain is KAGVTQTPRYLIKTRGQQVTLSCSPISGHRSVSWYQQTPGQGLQFLFEYFSETQRNKGNFPGRFSGRQFSNSRSEMNVSTLELGDSALYLCASSHGTSGGLVSYEQYFGPGTRLTVT.

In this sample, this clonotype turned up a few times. The CDR3 reads CASSQDFTGGELFF. In nucleotides, the CDR3 is TGTGCCAGCAGCCAAGATTTTACTGGCGGGGAGCTGTTTTTT. The rearrangement uses TRBV4-2 and TRBJ2-2; no firm D call. This CDR3 comprises 14 residues. The V end was cut by 0 bases, the J end by 7 bases, with 9 bases between. Germline CDR1 is LGHNA and CDR2 is YNFKEQ.

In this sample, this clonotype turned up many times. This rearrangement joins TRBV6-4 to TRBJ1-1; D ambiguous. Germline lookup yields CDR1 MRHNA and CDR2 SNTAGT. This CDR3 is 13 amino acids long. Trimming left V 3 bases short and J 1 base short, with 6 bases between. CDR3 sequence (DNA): TGTGCCAGCAGTGAAGCGGCGAACACTGAAGCTTTCTTT. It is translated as CASSEAANTEAFF.

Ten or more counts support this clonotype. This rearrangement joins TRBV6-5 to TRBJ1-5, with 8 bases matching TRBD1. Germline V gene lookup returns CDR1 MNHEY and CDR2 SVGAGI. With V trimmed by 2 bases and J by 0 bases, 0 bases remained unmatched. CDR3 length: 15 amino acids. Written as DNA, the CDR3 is TGTGCCAGCAGTTACGACAGGGGTAGCAATCAGCCCCAGCATTTT. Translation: CASSYDRGSNQPQHF.